The sequence of this T cell receptor (beta chain) was determined in a study of blood T cell repertoires in COVID-19. The wider study: The cDNA or gDNA used as material had been derived from T cells, B-cell-depleted T cells, or PBMCs.

Method: immunoSEQ multiplex PCR; TCRdb's copy keeps in-frame clones and lacks some. The sample holds 200,000 to 300,000 clones, roughly 91% seen once. Germline V gives CDR1 SGHDT, CDR2 YYEEEE. V was clipped by 4 bases and J by 5 bases; unmatched bases: 8. This CDR3 contains 14 residues. The TCR sequence derives from a middle-aged woman who had recovered from COVID-19. This chain uses TRBV5-6 with TRBJ1-2; 7 nucleotides align to TRBD1. The sample taken for sequencing was peripheral blood. CDR3 protein: CASSNDRVGYGYTF. CDR3 nucleotides: TGTGCCAGCAGCAACGACAGGGTTGGGTATGGCTACACCTTC. Full variable domain (outside the CDR3, taken from reference TRBV5-6 and TRBJ1-2): DAGVTQSPTHLIKTRGQQVTLRCSPKSGHDTVSWYQQALGQGPQFIFQYYEEEERQRGNFPDRFSGHQFPNYSSELNVNALLLGDSALYLCASSNDRVGYGYTFGSGTRLTVV.